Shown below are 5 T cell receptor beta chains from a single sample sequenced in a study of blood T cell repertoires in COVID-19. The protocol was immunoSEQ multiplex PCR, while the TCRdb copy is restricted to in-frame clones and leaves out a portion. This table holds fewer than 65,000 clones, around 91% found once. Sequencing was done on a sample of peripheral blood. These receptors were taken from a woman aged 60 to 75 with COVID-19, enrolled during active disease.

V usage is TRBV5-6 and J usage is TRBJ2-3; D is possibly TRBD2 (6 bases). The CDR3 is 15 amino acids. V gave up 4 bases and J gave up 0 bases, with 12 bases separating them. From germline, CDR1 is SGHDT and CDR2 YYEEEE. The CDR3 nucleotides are TGTGCCAGCAGCACTACTAGCTCTAGCACAGATACGCAGTATTTT. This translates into CASSTTSSSTDTQYF.

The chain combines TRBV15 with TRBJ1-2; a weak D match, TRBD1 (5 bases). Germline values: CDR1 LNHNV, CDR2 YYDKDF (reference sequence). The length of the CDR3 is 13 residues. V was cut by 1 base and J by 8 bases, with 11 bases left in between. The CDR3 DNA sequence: TGTGCCACCAGCAGAGCTGGGGGAGGCGGCTACACCTTC. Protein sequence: CATSRAGGGGYTF.

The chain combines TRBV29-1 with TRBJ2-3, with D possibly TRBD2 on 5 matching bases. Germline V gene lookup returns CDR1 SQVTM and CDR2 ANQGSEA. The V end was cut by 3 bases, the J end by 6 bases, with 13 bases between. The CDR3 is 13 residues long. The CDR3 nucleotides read TGCAGCGTTGAGTTCGGGGTAGAGGATACGCAGTATTTT. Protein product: CSVEFGVEDTQYF.

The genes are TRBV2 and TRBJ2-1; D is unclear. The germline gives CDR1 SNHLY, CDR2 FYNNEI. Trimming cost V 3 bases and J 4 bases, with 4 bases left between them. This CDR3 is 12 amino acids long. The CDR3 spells CASSDQYNEQFF. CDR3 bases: TGTGCCAGCAGTGACCAGTACAATGAGCAGTTCTTC.

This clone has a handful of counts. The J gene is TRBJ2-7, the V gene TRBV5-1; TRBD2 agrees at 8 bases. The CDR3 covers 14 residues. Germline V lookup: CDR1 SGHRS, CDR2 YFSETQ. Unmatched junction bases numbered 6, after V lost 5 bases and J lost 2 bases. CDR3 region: CASSTSGATYEQYF. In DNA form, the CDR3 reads TGCGCCAGCAGTACTAGCGGAGCAACCTACGAGCAGTACTTC. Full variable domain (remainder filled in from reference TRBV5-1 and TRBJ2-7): KAGVTQTPRYLIKTRGQQVTLSCSPISGHRSVSWYQQTPGQGLQFLFEYFSETQRNKGNFPGRFSGRQFSNSRSEMNVSTLELGDSALYLCASSTSGATYEQYFGPGTRLTVT.